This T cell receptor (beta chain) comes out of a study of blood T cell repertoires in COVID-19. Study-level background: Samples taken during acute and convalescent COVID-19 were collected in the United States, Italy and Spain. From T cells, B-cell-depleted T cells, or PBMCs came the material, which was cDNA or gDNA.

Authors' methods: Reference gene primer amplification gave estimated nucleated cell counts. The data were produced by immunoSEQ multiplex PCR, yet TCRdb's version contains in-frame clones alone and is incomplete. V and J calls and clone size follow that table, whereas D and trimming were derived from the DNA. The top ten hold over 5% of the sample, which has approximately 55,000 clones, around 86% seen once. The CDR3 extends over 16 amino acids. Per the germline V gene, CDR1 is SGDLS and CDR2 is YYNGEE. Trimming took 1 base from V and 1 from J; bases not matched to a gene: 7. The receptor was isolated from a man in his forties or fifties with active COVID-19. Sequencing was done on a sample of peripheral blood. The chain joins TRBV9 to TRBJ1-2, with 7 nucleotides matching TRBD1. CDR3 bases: TGTGCCAGCAGCGTAATGGTGGCAGGGGGTAACTATGGCTACACCTTC. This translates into CASSVMVAGGNYGYTF.